This TCR beta chain was identified during a study of T-cell reconstitution after alpha-beta-depleted transplantation in children. Regarding the study as a whole: Alpha-beta T cells about two months after transplant reportedly derived from several hundred expanded graft clones.

Trimming left V 4 bases short and J 0 bases short, with 16 bases between. The germline V gene has CDR1 SGHRS and CDR2 YFSETQ. The CDR3 runs to 17 residues. The authors prepared the TCRbeta library with unique molecular identifiers. MiXCR, applied by TCRdb to the PCR reads, yields one record per CDR3 protein. The sample contains approximately 170,000 distinct CDR3 sequences, around 10% of which appear only once. This clonotype has only a few counts. Its antigen is currently unknown. This TCR was recovered from a boy younger than 10 with acute myeloid leukemia, due to receive a stem cell transplant. This specimen was PBMCs, taken before TCRalphabeta/CD19-depleted stem cell transplant. J is TRBJ2-2 and V is TRBV5-1, with no clear D. The DNA of the CDR3 is TGCGCCAGCAGCCCCCCCGTGCTAACCCCGAACACCGGGGAGCTGTTTTTT. This gives the protein CASSPPVLTPNTGELFF.